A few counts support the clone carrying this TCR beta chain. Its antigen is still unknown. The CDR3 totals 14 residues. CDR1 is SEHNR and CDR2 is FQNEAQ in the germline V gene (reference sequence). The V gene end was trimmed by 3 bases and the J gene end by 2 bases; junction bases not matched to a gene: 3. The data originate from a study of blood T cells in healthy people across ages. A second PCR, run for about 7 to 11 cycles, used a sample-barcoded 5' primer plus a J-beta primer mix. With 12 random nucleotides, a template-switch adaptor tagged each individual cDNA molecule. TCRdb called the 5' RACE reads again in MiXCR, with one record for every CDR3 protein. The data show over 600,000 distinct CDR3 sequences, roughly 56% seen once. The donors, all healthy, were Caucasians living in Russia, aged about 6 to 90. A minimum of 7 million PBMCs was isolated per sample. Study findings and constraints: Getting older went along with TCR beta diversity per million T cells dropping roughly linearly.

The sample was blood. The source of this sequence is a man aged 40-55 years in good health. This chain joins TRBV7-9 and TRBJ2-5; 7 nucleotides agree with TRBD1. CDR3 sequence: CASSLTGMQETQYF. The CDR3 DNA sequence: TGTGCCAGCAGCTTGACAGGGATGCAAGAGACCCAGTACTTC.